One sample yielded the 11 T cell receptor beta chains listed below, sequenced in a study of sequential checkpoint blockade in melanoma. Measured with immunoSEQ multiplex PCR; TCRdb has only the in-frame clones, and not every one. The sample lists more than 35,000 clones, more than 70% seen once, with under 15% in the top ten. Treatment in this sample: randomized to nivolumab then ipilimumab (arm A) or the reverse (arm B). The material sequenced was CD8+ T cells sorted from blood (inferred from file names), taken from a patient given nivolumab and ipilimumab in sequence. The origin of the receptors is a human donor with melanoma.

The rearrangement uses TRBV27 and TRBJ1-5; 7 bases are shared with TRBD1. J gave up 4 bases and V 4 bases, and 1 base lay outside the gene matches. The germline gives CDR1 MNHEY, CDR2 SMNVEV (reference sequence). The CDR3 is 13 residues long. DNA of the CDR3: TGTGCCAGCAGTTCGGGACAGAATCAGCCCCAGCATTTT. Protein sequence: CASSSGQNQPQHF.

The chain is built from TRBV9 and TRBJ2-7; D possibly corresponds to TRBD1 (6 bases). The V and J ends lost 0 bases and 2 bases respectively, with 12 bases between them. The CDR3 contains 15 residues. Germline V gene lookup returns CDR1 SGDLS and CDR2 YYNGEE. CDR3 residues: CASSVGRDTTYEQYF. In nucleotides, the CDR3 is TGTGCCAGCAGCGTAGGACGGGACACCACCTACGAGCAGTACTTC.

This clone was seen once. This sequence joins TRBV19 and TRBJ2-4, with D possibly being TRBD2 (6 bases). V was clipped by 3 bases and J by 7 bases, with 16 bases between them. Germline V lookup: CDR1 LNHDA, CDR2 SQIVND (reference sequence). The length of the CDR3 is 15 residues. This CDR3 is CASSIGVAGLNIQYF. The CDR3 DNA reads as TGTGCCAGTAGTATCGGGGTGGCGGGATTGAACATTCAGTACTTC.

The CDR3 spells CASSQDRDRVYEQYF. CDR3 DNA: TGCGCCAGCAGCCAAGATAGGGACAGGGTCTACGAGCAGTACTTC. The chain is built from TRBV4-1 and TRBJ2-7; 9 bases align to TRBD1. The V gene end was trimmed by 0 bases and the J gene end by 3 bases; junction bases not matched to a gene: 3. The CDR3 is 15 residues long. CDR1 and CDR2 from the germline V gene are MGHRA and YSYEKL.

This clone came up a few times. The genes are TRBV6-4 and TRBJ2-7; 13 positions agree with TRBD2. With V trimmed by 1 base and J by 9 bases, 9 bases remained unmatched. Germline CDR1 MRHNA, CDR2 SNTAGT. The CDR3 has 16 residues. The chain's CDR3 is CASSDYGLAGEVWQYV. The CDR3 bases are TGTGCCAGCAGTGACTATGGACTAGCGGGAGAAGTTTGGCAGTACGTC.

The chain is built from TRBV15 and TRBJ1-1, with 7 bases aligning to TRBD1. Losses at the gene ends were 0 bases for V and 0 bases for J; bases not matched to a gene: 13. CDR1 is LNHNV, CDR2 YYDKDF, per germline (reference sequence). This CDR3 contains 19 residues. CDR3 sequence reads: CATSRDPQGVGYMNTEAFF. For the CDR3, the DNA is TGTGCCACCAGCAGAGATCCCCAGGGGGTCGGCTACATGAACACTGAAGCTTTCTTT.

CDR3 nucleotide sequence: TGTGCCAGCAGCCCGAATGAAAAACTGTTTTTT. Translation: CASSPNEKLFF. The genes are TRBV7-9 and TRBJ1-4; D not resolved. V was clipped by 5 bases and J by 5 bases, with 3 bases between them. The germline V gene has CDR1 SEHNR and CDR2 FQNEAQ (reference sequence). The length of the CDR3 is 11 residues.

The sample holds one count of this clone. The gene calls are TRBV29-1 and TRBJ2-3; tentatively, D is TRBD2 (5 bases). V gave up 4 bases and J gave up 8 bases, with 25 bases separating them. This CDR3 has 16 residues. The germline CDR1 and CDR2 sequences are SQVTM and ANQGSEA. As DNA, the CDR3 is TGCAGCGTTGTGCTAAAATCCGGGAAGAAGCTTAGTACGCAGTATTTT. Encoded protein: CSVVLKSGKKLSTQYF.

The rearrangement joins TRBV5-4 to TRBJ2-1; D is possibly TRBD2 (6 bases). V lost 3 bases, J lost 10 bases, and 8 bases lay in between. This CDR3 is built from 11 residues. Germline assignment: CDR1 SGHNT and CDR2 YYREEE (reference sequence). Written as DNA, the CDR3 is TGTGCCAGCAGCTACGGGGGAGAGCAGTTCTTC. It translates to CASSYGGEQFF.

V and J are TRBV5-1 and TRBJ2-3, with D possibly matching TRBD1 (5 bases). Germline V gene lookup returns CDR1 SGHRS and CDR2 YFSETQ. The CDR3 spans 11 residues. Trimming cost V 5 bases and J 4 bases, with 5 bases left between them. This CDR3 is CASRGADTQYF. DNA of the CDR3: TGCGCCAGCAGAGGGGCAGATACGCAGTATTTT.

This chain connects TRBV7-6 to TRBJ2-7; 7 bases are shared with TRBD2. Germline V gene lookup returns CDR1 SGHVS and CDR2 FNYEAQ. The CDR3 is 14 amino acids. The junction had 8 bases not matched to a gene; V was cut back by 2 bases and J by 7 bases. CDR3 DNA sequence: TGTGCCAGCAGCTTAAGCGGGACTCCGATAGAGCAGTACTTC. Protein sequence: CASSLSGTPIEQYF.